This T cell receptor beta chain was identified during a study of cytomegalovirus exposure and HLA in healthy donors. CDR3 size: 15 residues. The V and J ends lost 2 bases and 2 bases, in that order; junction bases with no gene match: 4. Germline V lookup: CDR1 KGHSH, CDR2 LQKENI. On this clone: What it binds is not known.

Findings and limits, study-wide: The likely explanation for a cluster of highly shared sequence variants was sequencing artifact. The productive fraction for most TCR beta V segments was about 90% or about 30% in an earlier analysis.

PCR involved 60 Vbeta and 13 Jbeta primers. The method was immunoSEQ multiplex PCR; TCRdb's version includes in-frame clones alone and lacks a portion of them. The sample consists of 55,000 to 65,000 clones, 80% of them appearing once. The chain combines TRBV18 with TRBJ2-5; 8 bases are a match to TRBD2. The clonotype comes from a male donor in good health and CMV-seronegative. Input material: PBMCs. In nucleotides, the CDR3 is TGTGCCAGCTCACCAGCCCGACTAGCGCAAGAGACCCAGTACTTC. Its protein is CASSPARLAQETQYF.